This T cell receptor (beta chain) emerged from a study of blood T cell repertoires in COVID-19. As for the study in general: Sample material is recorded as cDNA or gDNA derived from T cells, B-cell-depleted T cells, or PBMCs.

Across about two dozen US areas, participants ranged in age from about 18 to 100 years. Symptom resolution, clearance, or two negative PCRs marked donors in Cohort 3 as recovered. This clone is a singleton in its sample. Some clones are missing from TCRdb's copy, which holds only in-frame ones; the method was immunoSEQ multiplex PCR. The repertoire has about 300,000 clones, roughly 86% of them found once; the top ten carry roughly 3%. Germline assignment: CDR1 SEHNR and CDR2 FQNEAQ (reference sequence). The junction had 3 bases not matched to a gene; V was cut back by 6 bases and J by 3 bases. The CDR3 is 14 residues long.

The sequenced sample consisted of PBMCs or T cells enriched from blood (not recorded which). The V call is TRBV7-9, the J call TRBJ2-1; 9 bases fit TRBD1. The sequence was collected from a woman in her late teens or twenties who had recovered from COVID-19. The CDR3 sequence: CASRGQGGYNEQFF. In nucleotides, the CDR3 is TGTGCCAGCAGGGGACAGGGAGGCTACAATGAGCAGTTCTTC.